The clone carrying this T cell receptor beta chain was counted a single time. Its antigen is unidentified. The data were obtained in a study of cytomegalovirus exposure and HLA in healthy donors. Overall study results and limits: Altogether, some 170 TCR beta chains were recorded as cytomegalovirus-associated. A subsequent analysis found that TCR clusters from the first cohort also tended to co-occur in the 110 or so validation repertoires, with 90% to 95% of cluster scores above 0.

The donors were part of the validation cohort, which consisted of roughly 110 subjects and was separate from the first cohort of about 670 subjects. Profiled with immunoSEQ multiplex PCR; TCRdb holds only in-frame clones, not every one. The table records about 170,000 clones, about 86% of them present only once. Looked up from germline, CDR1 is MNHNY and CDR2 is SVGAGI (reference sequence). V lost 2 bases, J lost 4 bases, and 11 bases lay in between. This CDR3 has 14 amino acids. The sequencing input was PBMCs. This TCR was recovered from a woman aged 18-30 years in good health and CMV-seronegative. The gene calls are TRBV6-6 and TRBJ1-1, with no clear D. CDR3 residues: CASSYGQKVTEAFF. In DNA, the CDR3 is TGTGCCAGCAGTTACGGGCAGAAGGTCACTGAAGCTTTCTTT.